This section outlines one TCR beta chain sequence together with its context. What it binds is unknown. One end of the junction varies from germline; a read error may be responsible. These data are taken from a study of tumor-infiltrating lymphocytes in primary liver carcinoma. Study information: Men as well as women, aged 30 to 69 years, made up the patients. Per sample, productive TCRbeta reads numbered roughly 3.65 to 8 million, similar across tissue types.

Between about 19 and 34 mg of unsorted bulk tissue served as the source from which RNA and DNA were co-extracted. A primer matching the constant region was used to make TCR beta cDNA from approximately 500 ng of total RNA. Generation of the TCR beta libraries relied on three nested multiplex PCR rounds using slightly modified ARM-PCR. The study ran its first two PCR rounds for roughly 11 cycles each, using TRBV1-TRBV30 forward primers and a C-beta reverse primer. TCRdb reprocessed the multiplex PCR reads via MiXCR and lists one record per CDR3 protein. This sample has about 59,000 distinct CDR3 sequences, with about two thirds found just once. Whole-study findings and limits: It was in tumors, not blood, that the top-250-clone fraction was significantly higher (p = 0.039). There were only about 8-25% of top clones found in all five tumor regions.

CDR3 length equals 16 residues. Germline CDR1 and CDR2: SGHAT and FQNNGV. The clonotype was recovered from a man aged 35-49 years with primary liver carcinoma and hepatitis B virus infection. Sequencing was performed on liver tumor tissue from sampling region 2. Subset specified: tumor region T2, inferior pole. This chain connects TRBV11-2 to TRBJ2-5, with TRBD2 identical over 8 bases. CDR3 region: CACSQTPGGGNGARYF. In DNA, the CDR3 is TGTGCCTGCAGCCAAACTCCTGGCGGGGGGAATGGGGCCCGGTACTTC. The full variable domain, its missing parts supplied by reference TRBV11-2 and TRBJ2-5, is EAGVAQSPRYKIIEKRQSVAFWCNPISGHATLYWYQQILGQGPKLLIQFQNNGVVDDSQLPKDRFSAERLKGVDSTLKIQPAKLEDSAVYLCACSQTPGGGNGARYFGPGTRLLVL.